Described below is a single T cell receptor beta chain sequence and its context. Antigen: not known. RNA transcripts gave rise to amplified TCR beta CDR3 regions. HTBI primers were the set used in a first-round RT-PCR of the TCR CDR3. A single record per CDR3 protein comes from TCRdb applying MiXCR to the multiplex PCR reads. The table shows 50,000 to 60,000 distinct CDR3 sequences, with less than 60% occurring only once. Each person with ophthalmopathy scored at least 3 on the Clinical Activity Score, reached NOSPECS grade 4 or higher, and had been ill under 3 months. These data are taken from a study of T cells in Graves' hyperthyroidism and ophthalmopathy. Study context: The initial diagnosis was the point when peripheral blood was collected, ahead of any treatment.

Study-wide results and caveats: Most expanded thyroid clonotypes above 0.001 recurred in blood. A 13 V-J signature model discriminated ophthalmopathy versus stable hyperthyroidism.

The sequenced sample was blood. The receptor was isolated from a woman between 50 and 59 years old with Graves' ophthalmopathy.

DNA of the CDR3: TGTGCCAGCAGCTTACTGGGAGATACGCAGTATTTT. Translation gives CASSLLGDTQYF. The chain has TRBV7-9 and TRBJ2-3; D remains ambiguous. Trimming took off 2 bases at V and 5 bases at J, with 5 bases between the two ends. Germline CDR1 reads SEHNR; CDR2 reads FQNEAQ (reference sequence). The CDR3 spans 12 residues.